This T cell receptor beta chain was recorded in a study of control samples from healthy donors and cancer patients. The CDR3 sequence is 17 residues long. The germline V and J ends were trimmed by 0 bases and 3 bases, with 15 bases remaining between them. CDR1 is SNHLY and CDR2 is FYNNEI in the germline V gene. Some clones are missing from TCRdb's copy, which holds only in-frame ones; the method was immunoSEQ multiplex PCR. The repertoire holds some 70,000 clones, with 83% as singletons. The chain joins TRBV2 to TRBJ2-4, with a weak D call TRBD1 (5 bases). Material for sequencing was blood. The clonotype was recovered from a man between 60 and 75 years old in good health. The CDR3 DNA follows: TGTGCCAGCAGTGAAGCGCGCTTAGGGGCTAGCAAAAACATTCAGTACTTC. Protein: CASSEARLGASKNIQYF.